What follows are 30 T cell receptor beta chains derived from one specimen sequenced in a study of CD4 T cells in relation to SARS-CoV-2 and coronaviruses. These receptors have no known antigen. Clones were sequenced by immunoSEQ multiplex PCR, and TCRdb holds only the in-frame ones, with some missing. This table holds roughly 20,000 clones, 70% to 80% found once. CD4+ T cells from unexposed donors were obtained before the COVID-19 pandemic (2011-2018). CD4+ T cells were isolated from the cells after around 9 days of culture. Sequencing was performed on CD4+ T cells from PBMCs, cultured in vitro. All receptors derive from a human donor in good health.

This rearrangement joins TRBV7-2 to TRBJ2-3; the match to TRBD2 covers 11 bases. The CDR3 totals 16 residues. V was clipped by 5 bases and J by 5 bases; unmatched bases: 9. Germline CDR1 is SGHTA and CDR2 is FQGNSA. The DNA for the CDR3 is TGTGCCAGCAGCACGACTAGCGGGATTCGTGGAGATACGCAGTATTTT. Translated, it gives CASSTTSGIRGDTQYF.

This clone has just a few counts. This CDR3 reads CASSPRNYGYTF. CDR3 in DNA: TGTGCCAGCAGCCCACGTAACTATGGCTACACCTTC. This chain links TRBV7-9 with TRBJ1-2; no definite D call. Germline-derived CDR1 and CDR2 are SEHNR and FQNEAQ (reference sequence). The CDR3 is made up of 12 amino acids. Trimming cost V 5 bases and J 1 base, with 5 bases left between them.

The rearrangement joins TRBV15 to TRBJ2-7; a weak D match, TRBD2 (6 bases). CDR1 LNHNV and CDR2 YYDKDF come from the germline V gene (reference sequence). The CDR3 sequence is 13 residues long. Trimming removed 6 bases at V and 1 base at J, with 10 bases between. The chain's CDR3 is CATRGLNSYEQYF. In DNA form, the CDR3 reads TGTGCCACCAGGGGACTGAATTCCTACGAGCAGTACTTC.

CDR3 sequence: CASSPPGGSNNEQFF. The CDR3 DNA follows: TGTGCCAGCAGCCCCCCTGGCGGGAGTAACAATGAGCAGTTCTTC. The V and J genes are TRBV3-1 (or the pseudogene TRBV3-2) and TRBJ2-1, with 7 bases identical to TRBD2. CDR3 size: 15 residues. Trimming at V came to 4 bases and at J to 5 bases, leaving 8 bases not matched to a gene. Germline-derived CDR1 and CDR2 are LGHDT and YNNKEL (reference sequence).

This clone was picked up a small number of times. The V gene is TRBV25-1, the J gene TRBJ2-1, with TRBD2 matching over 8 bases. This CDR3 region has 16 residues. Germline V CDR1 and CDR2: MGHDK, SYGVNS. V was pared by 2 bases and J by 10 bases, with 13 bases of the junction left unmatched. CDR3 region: CASSEGRGDPRNEQFF. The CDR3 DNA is TGTGCCAGCAGTGAAGGGCGGGGGGACCCCCGGAACGAGCAGTTCTTC.

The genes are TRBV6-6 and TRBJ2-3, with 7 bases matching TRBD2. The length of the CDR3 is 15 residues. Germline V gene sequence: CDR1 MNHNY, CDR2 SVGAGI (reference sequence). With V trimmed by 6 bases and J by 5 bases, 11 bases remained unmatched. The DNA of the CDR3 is TGTGCCAGCAGACAAGGGCCGGAGCGGGGAGATACGCAGTATTTT. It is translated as CASRQGPERGDTQYF.

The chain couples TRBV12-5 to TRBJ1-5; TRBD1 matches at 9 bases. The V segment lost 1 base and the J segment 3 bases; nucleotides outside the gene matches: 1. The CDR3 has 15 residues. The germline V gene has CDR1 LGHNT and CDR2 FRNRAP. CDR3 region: CASGLGQGDNQPQHF. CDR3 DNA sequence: TGTGCTAGTGGTTTGGGACAGGGGGACAATCAGCCCCAGCATTTT. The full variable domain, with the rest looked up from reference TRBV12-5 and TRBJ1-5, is DARVTQTPRHKVTEMGQEVTMRCQPILGHNTVFWYRQTMMQGLELLAYFRNRAPLDDSGMPKDRFSAEMPDATLATLKIQPSEPRDSAVYFCASGLGQGDNQPQHFGDGTRLSIL.

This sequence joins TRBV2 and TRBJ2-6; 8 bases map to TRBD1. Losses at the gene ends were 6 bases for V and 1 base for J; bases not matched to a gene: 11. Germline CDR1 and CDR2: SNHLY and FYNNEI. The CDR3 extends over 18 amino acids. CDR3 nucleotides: TGTGCCAGCAGGAAAATGACAGGGGATATTTCTGGGGCCAACGTCCTGACTTTC. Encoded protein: CASRKMTGDISGANVLTF.

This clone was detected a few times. For the CDR3, the DNA is TGTGCCAGTAGAATAAACACTGAAGCTTTCTTT. Its translation is CASRINTEAFF. The chain links TRBV19 to TRBJ1-1; D not resolved. This CDR3 has 11 amino acids. The V end lost 6 bases, the J end lost 2 bases, and 4 bases lay between the germline ends. Looked up from germline, CDR1 is LNHDA and CDR2 is SQIVND (reference sequence).

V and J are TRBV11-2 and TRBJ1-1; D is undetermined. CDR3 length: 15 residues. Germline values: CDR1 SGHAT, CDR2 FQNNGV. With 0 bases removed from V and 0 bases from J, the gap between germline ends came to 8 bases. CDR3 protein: CASSLDTPMNTEAFF. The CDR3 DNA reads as TGTGCCAGCAGCTTAGATACACCGATGAACACTGAAGCTTTCTTT.

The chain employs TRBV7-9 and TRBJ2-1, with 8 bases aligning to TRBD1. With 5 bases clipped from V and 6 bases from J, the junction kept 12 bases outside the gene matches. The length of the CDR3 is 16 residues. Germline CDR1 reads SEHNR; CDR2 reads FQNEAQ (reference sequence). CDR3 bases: TGTGCCAGCAGCCCTGAGAGGACAGGGCAATCCAATGAGCAGTTCTTC. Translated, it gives CASSPERTGQSNEQFF.

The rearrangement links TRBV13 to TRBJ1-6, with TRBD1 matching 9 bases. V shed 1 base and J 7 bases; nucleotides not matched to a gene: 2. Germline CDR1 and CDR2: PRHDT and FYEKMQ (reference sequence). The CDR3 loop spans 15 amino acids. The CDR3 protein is CASSLEGQGNSPLHF. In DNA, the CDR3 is TGTGCCAGCAGCTTAGAGGGACAGGGCAATTCACCCCTCCACTTT.

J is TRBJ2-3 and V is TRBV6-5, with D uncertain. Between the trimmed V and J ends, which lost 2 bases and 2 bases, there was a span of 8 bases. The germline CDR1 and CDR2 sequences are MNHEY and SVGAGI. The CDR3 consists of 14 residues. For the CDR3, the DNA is TGTGCCAGCAGTTACGGGCTAAACACAGATACGCAGTATTTT. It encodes CASSYGLNTDTQYF.

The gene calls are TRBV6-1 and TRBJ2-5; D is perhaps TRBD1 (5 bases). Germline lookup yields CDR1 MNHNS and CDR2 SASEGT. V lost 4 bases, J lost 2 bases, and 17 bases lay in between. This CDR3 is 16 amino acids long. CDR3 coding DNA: TGTGCCAGCAGTGGGTGGGGCAGCCGACTTCAAGAGACCCAGTACTTC. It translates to CASSGWGSRLQETQYF.

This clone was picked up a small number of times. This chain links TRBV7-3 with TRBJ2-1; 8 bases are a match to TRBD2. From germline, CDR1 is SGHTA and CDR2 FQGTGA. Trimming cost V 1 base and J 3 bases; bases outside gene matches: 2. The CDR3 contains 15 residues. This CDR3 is CASSLSAGGYNEQFF. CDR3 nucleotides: TGTGCCAGCAGCTTAAGCGCGGGGGGCTACAATGAGCAGTTCTTC.

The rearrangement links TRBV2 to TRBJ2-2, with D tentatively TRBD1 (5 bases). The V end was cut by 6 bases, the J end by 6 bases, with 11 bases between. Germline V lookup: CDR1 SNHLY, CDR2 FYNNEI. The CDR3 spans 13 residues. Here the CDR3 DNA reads TGTGCCAGCAGGCAGGGATCTGCCGGGGAGCTGTTTTTT. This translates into CASRQGSAGELFF.

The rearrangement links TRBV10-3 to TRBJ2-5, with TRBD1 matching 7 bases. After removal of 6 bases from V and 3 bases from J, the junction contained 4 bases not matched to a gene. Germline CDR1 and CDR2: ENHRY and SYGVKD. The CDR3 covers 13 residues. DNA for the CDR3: TGTGCCATCAGCAGGGACAGCAAAGAGACCCAGTACTTC. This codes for CAISRDSKETQYF.

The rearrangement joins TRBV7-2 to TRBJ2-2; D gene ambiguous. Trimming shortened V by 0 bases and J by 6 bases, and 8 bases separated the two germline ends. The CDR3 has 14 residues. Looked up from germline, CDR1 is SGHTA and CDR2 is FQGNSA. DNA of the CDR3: TGTGCCAGCAGCTTAGCCCCTAGTGCCGGGGAGCTGTTTTTT. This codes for CASSLAPSAGELFF.

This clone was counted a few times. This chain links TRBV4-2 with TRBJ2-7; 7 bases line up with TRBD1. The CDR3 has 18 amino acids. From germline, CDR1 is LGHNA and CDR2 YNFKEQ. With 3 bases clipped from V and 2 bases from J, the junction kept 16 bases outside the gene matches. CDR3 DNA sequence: TGTGCCAGCAGCCAGAGGAGATATCTCGGGACAGAAGCCTACGAGCAGTACTTC. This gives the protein CASSQRRYLGTEAYEQYF.

The CDR3 bases are TGTGCCAGCAGCTCACAGGGGGCCCCCTACGAGCAGTACTTC. The encoded protein is CASSSQGAPYEQYF. The chain is built from TRBV5-4 and TRBJ2-7, with 9 nucleotides matching TRBD1. The length of the CDR3 is 14 residues. V lost 3 bases to trimming and J lost 2 bases; unmatched junction nucleotides: 3. The germline V gene has CDR1 SGHNT and CDR2 YYREEE (reference sequence).

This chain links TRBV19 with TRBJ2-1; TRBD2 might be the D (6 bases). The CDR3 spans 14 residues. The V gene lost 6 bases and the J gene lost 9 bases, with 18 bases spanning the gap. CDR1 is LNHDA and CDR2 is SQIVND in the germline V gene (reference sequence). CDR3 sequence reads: CASSPGTGTSEQFF. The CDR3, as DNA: TGTGCCAGTAGCCCCGGGACTGGAACTAGTGAGCAGTTCTTC.

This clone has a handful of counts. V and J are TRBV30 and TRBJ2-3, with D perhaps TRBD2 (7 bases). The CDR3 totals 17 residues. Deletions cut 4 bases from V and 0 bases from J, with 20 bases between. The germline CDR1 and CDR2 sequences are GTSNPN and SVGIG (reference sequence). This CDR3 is CAWTLAGGRISTDTQYF. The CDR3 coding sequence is TGTGCCTGGACGTTGGCCGGGGGGCGAATTAGCACAGATACGCAGTATTTT.

CDR3 nucleotide sequence: TGTGCTAGTGGTTTGGAACCGGGACAGACCTACGAGCAGTACTTC. Residues: CASGLEPGQTYEQYF. This rearrangement joins TRBV12-5 to TRBJ2-7; TRBD1 matches 7 bases. The J segment lost 2 bases and the V segment lost 1 base, leaving 5 bases of the junction unmatched. Germline values: CDR1 LGHNT, CDR2 FRNRAP. This CDR3 comprises 15 residues.

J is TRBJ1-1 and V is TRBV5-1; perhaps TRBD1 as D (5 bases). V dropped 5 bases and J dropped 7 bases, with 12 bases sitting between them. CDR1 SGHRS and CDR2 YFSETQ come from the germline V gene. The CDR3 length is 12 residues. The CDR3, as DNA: TGCGCCAGCAGTCCCACGGGGGTTGAAGCTTTCTTT. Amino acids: CASSPTGVEAFF.

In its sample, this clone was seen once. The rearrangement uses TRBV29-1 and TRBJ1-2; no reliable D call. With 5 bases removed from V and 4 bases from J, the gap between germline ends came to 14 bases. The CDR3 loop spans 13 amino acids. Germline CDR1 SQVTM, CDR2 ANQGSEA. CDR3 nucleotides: TGCAGCGTTAGAAGGGTATTATCCTATGGCTACACCTTC. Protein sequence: CSVRRVLSYGYTF.

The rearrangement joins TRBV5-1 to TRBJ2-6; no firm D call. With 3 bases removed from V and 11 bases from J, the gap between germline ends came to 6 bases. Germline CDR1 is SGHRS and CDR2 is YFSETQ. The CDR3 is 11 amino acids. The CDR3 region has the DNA TGCGCCAGCAGCTCTGGACACGTCCTGACTTTC. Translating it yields CASSSGHVLTF.

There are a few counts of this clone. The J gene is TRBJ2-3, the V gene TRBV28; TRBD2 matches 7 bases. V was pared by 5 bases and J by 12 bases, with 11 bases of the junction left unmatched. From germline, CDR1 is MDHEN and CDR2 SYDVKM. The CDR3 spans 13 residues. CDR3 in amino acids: CASSPPGLTSQYF. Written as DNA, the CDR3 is TGTGCCAGCAGTCCGCCGGGACTAACATCTCAGTATTTT.

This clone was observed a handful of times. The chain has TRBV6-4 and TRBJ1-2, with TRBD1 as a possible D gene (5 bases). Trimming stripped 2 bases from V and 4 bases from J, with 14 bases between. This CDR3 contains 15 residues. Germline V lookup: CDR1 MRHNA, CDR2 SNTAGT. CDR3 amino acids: CASSDDRKPPYGYTF. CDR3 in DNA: TGTGCCAGCAGTGACGACAGAAAGCCTCCCTATGGCTACACCTTC.

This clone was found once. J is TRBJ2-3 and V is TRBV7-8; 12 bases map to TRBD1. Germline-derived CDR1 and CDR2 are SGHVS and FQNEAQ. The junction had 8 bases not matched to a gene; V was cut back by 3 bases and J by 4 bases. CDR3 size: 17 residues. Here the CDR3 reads CASSFYSGTGGPDTQYF. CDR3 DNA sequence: TGTGCCAGCAGCTTTTATTCCGGGACAGGGGGCCCAGATACGCAGTATTTT.

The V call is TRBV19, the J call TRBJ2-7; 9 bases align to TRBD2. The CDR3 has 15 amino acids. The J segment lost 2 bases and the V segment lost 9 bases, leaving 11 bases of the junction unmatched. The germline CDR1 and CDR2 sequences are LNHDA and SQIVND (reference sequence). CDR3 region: CASSVGLASTYEQYF. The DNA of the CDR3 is TGTGCCAGCTCGGTAGGACTAGCGTCTACCTACGAGCAGTACTTC.